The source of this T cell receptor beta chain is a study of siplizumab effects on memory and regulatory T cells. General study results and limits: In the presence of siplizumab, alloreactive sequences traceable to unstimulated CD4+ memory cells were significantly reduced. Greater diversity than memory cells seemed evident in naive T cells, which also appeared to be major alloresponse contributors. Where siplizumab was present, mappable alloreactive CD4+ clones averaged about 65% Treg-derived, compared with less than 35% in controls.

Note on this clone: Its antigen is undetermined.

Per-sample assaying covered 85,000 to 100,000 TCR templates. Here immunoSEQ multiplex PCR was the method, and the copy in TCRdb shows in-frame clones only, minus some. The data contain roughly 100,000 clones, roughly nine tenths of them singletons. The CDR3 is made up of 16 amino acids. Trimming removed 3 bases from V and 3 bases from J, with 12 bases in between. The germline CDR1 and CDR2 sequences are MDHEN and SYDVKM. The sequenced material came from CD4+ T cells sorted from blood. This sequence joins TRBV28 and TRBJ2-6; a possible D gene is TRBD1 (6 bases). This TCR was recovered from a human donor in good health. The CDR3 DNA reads TGTGCCAGCAGTTTCAGACAGGTCCTTGGGGCCAACGTCCTGACTTTC. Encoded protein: CASSFRQVLGANVLTF. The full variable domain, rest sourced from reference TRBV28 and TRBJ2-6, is DVKVTQSSRYLVKRTGEKVFLECVQDMDHENMFWYRQDPGLGLRLIYFSYDVKMKEKGDIPEGYSVSREKKERFSLILESASTNQTSMYLCASSFRQVLGANVLTFGAGSRLTVL.